A single T cell receptor beta chain is shown here with its context. The sample comes from a study of low-dose radiotherapy and immunotherapy resistance in tumors. Background on the study: Every two weeks, cyclophosphamide 200 mg/m2 was infused one day before radiation plus immunotherapy. Oral administration of aspirin 300 mg daily occurred for four cycles, commencing at cycle 1 day 1.

TRAV- and TRBV-specific primers, spanning alpha and beta chains, primed first-strand cDNA. PCR amplification of the TCRs was performed with Phusion for 15 to 25 PCR cycles, and it relied on a constant-region primer together with a V-primer adapter. TCRdb analysed the reads with MiXCR anew, one entry per CDR3 protein. The table shows tens of thousands of distinct CDR3 sequences, with roughly 17% occurring only once. From germline, CDR1 is SGDLS and CDR2 YYNGEE. V was clipped by 4 bases and J by 4 bases; unmatched bases: 3. The CDR3 is 14 residues long. This sample's time point: after trial treatment. Treatment in this sample: LDRT plus nivolumab, ipilimumab, low-dose cyclophosphamide and aspirin (RACIN trial). The patients who were eligible all carried advanced solid tumors that lacked tumor-infiltrating lymphocytes, meaning the tumors were TIL-negative.

The rearrangement joins TRBV9 to TRBJ2-5; 11 bases agree with TRBD1. This receptor was taken from a male donor with prostate cancer. The source was PBMCs, collected after low-dose radiotherapy plus immunotherapy. The CDR3 DNA follows: TGTGCCAGCAGCCGGGGACAGGGGGGAGAGACCCAGTACTTC. It encodes CASSRGQGGETQYF.